Each of the 24 T cell receptor beta chains below was sequenced from the same sample in a study of beta chain features in type 1 diabetes (dated by TCRdb to 2016 to 2019). The method was the immunoSEQ multiplex PCR assay. The entire amount of isolated RNA was reverse transcribed using the High Capacity cDNA Reverse Transcription Kit, so the sequenced TCRB transcripts were expressed ones. This immuneACCESS table, as held by TCRdb, lists in-frame sequences with V and J called but not all clones. Of the missing ones, under half trace to an unresolved V gene in checked studies; the others have no known cause. The sample has over 150,000 clones on record, about 8.1% of them singletons. The ten largest clones add up to 0.55% to 0.75% of the sample. Material: central memory CD4+ T cells from blood. The receptors here all came from a man younger than 30 in good health.

The CDR3 DNA follows: TGCGCCAGCAGCCTCGAGGGAGGTTCCTACGAGCAGTACTTC. Its translation: CASSLEGGSYEQYF. V gene TRBV4-1 combines with J gene TRBJ2-7, with D possibly TRBD2 on 6 matching bases. The CDR3 length is 14 residues. In germline, CDR1 is MGHRA, CDR2 YSYEKL. Trimming removed 4 bases at V and 1 base at J, with 11 bases between.

The chain has TRBV5-1 and TRBJ2-5; 10 positions match TRBD1. CDR1 and CDR2 (germline): SGHRS, YFSETQ. The CDR3 has 16 residues. V lost 0 bases, J lost 5 bases, and 7 bases stayed unmatched. Here the CDR3 DNA reads TGCGCCAGCAGCTTGGATGGACAGGGGGTAGGCGAGACCCAGTACTTC. Translating it yields CASSLDGQGVGETQYF.

This clone has only a few counts. This chain uses TRBV10-3 with TRBJ1-5, with 9 positions matching TRBD1. Looked up from germline, CDR1 is ENHRY and CDR2 is SYGVKD. Unmatched junction bases numbered 3, after V lost 2 bases and J lost 4 bases. This CDR3 region has 15 residues. The CDR3 DNA follows: TGTGCCATCAGTGAGGGGGGACAGGGAAATCAGCCCCAGCATTTT. Encoded protein: CAISEGGQGNQPQHF.

This clone appeared many times. The sample carries other DNA sequences with the same CDR3. The chain is built from TRBV9 and TRBJ2-5, with 7 nucleotides matching TRBD1. The length of the CDR3 is 14 residues. Germline CDR1 reads SGDLS; CDR2 reads YYNGEE. The V and J ends lost 2 bases and 3 bases, in that order; junction bases with no gene match: 4. CDR3 amino acids: CASSVRQGEETQYF. The CDR3 bases are TGTGCCAGCAGCGTTCGACAGGGCGAAGAGACCCAGTACTTC.

This clone came up a few times. CDR3 coding DNA: TGCGCCAGCAGCACTGGGACTAGCACAGATACGCAGTATTTT. Translating gives CASSTGTSTDTQYF. V and J are TRBV5-1 and TRBJ2-3; D may be TRBD2 (6 bases). The germline gives CDR1 SGHRS, CDR2 YFSETQ. CDR3 length: 14 residues. The V and J ends lost 4 bases and 0 bases respectively, with 9 bases between them.

In DNA form, the CDR3 reads TGTGCCAGCAGGGGACAGGGGTTATCCTACGAGCAGTACTTC. Amino acids: CASRGQGLSYEQYF. The rearrangement joins TRBV28 to TRBJ2-7; 10 nucleotides match TRBD1. From germline, CDR1 is MDHEN and CDR2 SYDVKM. The length of the CDR3 is 14 residues. Trimming at V came to 6 bases and at J to 1 base, leaving 3 bases not matched to a gene.

This clone has only a few counts. V is TRBV4-2 and J is TRBJ1-2, with D unresolved. Deletions cut 0 bases from V and 4 bases from J, with 9 bases between. The CDR3 is made up of 14 amino acids. The V gene's germline CDR1 is LGHNA and CDR2 YNFKEQ. In DNA form, the CDR3 reads TGTGCCAGCAGCCAAGAATGGCGGATCTATGGCTACACCTTC. Amino acid sequence: CASSQEWRIYGYTF.

This clone was counted a few times. V and J are TRBV7-2 and TRBJ2-7; tentatively, D is TRBD1 (5 bases). V lost 4 bases and J 2 bases, leaving 9 bases between the germline ends. The CDR3 runs to 13 residues. Looked up from germline, CDR1 is SGHTA and CDR2 is FQGNSA. The CDR3 DNA reads TGTGCCAGCAGCTCAGGGAACGCCTACGAGCAGTACTTC. This gives the protein CASSSGNAYEQYF.

This clone came up a few times. The CDR3 bases are TGTGCCACCAGCAGAGACGCAGACAGTAAAGAGACCCAGTACTTC. This sequence encodes CATSRDADSKETQYF. The chain has TRBV15 and TRBJ2-5; tentative D call: TRBD1 (5 bases). Trimming took off 0 bases at V and 3 bases at J, with 11 bases between the two ends. Germline CDR1 LNHNV, CDR2 YYDKDF (reference sequence). This CDR3 has 15 residues.

The sample holds a few counts of this clone. V gene TRBV9 combines with J gene TRBJ1-3; no clear D. The germline V gene has CDR1 SGDLS and CDR2 YYNGEE. The CDR3 is made up of 15 amino acids. V lost 0 bases and J lost 0, with 7 bases in between. CDR3 protein: CASSVDSPSGNTIYF. CDR3 in DNA: TGTGCCAGCAGCGTAGACAGTCCCTCTGGAAACACCATATATTTT.

The V gene is TRBV2, the J gene TRBJ2-2; D is possibly TRBD2 (6 bases). V shed 6 bases and J shed 2 bases, with 10 bases lying between them. CDR3 length: 14 residues. The germline V gene has CDR1 SNHLY and CDR2 FYNNEI. The DNA of the CDR3 is TGTGCCAGCAGGGCGGGGCAAAACACCGGGGAGCTGTTTTTT. Translated, it gives CASRAGQNTGELFF. The full variable domain, its missing parts supplied by reference TRBV2 and TRBJ2-2, is EPEVTQTPSHQVTQMGQEVILRCVPISNHLYFYWYRQILGQKVEFLVSFYNNEISEKSEIFDDQFSVERPDGSNFTLKIRSTKLEDSAMYFCASRAGQNTGELFFGEGSRLTVL.

V gene TRBV19 combines with J gene TRBJ2-7, with D maybe TRBD1 (6 bases). Germline CDR1 is LNHDA and CDR2 is SQIVND (reference sequence). Deletions cut 3 bases from V and 5 bases from J, with 11 bases between. The CDR3 totals 13 residues. DNA for the CDR3: TGTGCCAGTAGTATTCAGGGGAATCACGAGCAGTACTTC. It yields the protein CASSIQGNHEQYF. The variable domain in full, with the rest retrieved from reference TRBV19 and TRBJ2-7, is DGGITQSPKYLFRKEGQNVTLSCEQNLNHDAMYWYRQDPGQGLRLIYYSQIVNDFQKGDIAEGYSVSREKKESFPLTVTSAQKNPTAFYLCASSIQGNHEQYFGPGTRLTVT.

This clone has more than one count but fewer than ten. This sequence joins TRBV11-2 and TRBJ2-7, with 12 bases identical to TRBD2. Germline V gene lookup returns CDR1 SGHAT and CDR2 FQNNGV. J lost 5 bases, V lost 5 bases, and 7 bases had no gene match. The CDR3 length is 15 residues. The CDR3 reads CASSLRLAGVDEQYF. The CDR3 DNA follows: TGTGCCAGCAGCCTACGACTAGCGGGAGTCGACGAGCAGTACTTC.

Notes on this clone: A read error may produce the germline difference seen at one junction end. The V call is TRBV9, the J call TRBJ1-2; 9 bases align to TRBD1. The germline CDR1 and CDR2 sequences are SGDLS and YYNGEE. The CDR3 contains 13 residues. CDR3: CASSARTGEGYAF. DNA for the CDR3: TGTGCCAGCAGCGCCCGGACAGGGGAAGGCTACGCCTTC.

This clone was observed a handful of times. The CDR3 loop is CASSLPSRYEQYF. CDR3 nucleotide sequence: TGTGCCAGCAGTTTACCGTCCCGCTACGAGCAGTACTTC. The chain combines TRBV28 with TRBJ2-7; no clear D. CDR1 is MDHEN and CDR2 is SYDVKM in the germline V gene. This CDR3 spans 13 amino acids. V lost 2 bases, J lost 3 bases, and 8 bases lay in between.

The rearrangement joins TRBV4-3 to TRBJ2-5; 8 bases are a match to TRBD2. Per germline, CDR1 LGHNA and CDR2 YSLEER. V lost 3 bases and J lost 5; bases outside the gene matches: 11. This CDR3 contains 16 residues. The CDR3 protein is CASSHDVRGGRETQYF. Written as DNA, the CDR3 is TGCGCCAGCAGCCATGACGTACGGGGGGGCCGGGAGACCCAGTACTTC.

This clone was observed a handful of times. This sample includes further DNA sequences coding for the same CDR3. The V gene is TRBV5-1, the J gene TRBJ2-3; perhaps TRBD1 as D (6 bases). The CDR3 runs 15 residues. V lost 0 bases to trimming and J lost 4 bases, with 12 bases between them. Germline V gene data show CDR1 as SGHRS and CDR2 as YFSETQ. CDR3 DNA sequence: TGCGCCAGCAGCTTGGCTGGGGGCAACGCAGATACGCAGTATTTT. Residues: CASSLAGGNADTQYF.

There are a few counts of this clone. This chain connects TRBV7-9 to TRBJ1-5; D possibly corresponds to TRBD1 (5 bases). The CDR3 has 14 residues. The V end lost 6 bases, the J end lost 3 bases, and 12 bases lay between the germline ends. Germline V gene data show CDR1 as SEHNR and CDR2 as FQNEAQ (reference sequence). The CDR3 DNA is TGTGCCAGCAGTTCAGACAGTTTCAATCAGCCCCAGCATTTT. This translates into CASSSDSFNQPQHF.

This clone was observed a handful of times. The chain couples TRBV28 to TRBJ2-3; 8 positions match TRBD2. V was pared by 11 bases and J by 2 bases, with 15 bases of the junction left unmatched. The CDR3 is 16 amino acids. In germline, CDR1 is MDHEN, CDR2 SYDVKM. The CDR3 here is CASIRGGSMNTDTQYF. The CDR3 DNA reads as TGTGCCTCCATACGGGGGGGCTCTATGAACACAGATACGCAGTATTTT.

The rearrangement joins TRBV2 to TRBJ1-4, with unresolved D. The germline CDR1 and CDR2 sequences are SNHLY and FYNNEI. The CDR3 runs to 14 residues. V dropped 8 bases and J dropped 4 bases, with 14 bases sitting between them. This CDR3 reads CASRIDGFNEKLFF. The CDR3 bases are TGTGCCAGCCGGATTGACGGGTTTAATGAAAAACTGTTTTTT.

In this sample, this clone turned up many times. The gene calls are TRBV5-1 and TRBJ2-2; no clear D gene. The germline V and J ends were trimmed by 5 bases and 6 bases, with 8 bases remaining between them. Germline V gene lookup returns CDR1 SGHRS and CDR2 YFSETQ. The CDR3 loop spans 12 amino acids. The CDR3 nucleotides read TGCGCCAGCAGAATTAGTTCCGGGGAGCTGTTTTTT. Amino acid sequence: CASRISSGELFF.

This clone was seen only a few times. The V gene is TRBV7-3, the J gene TRBJ2-3, with D possibly matching TRBD1 (6 bases). The CDR3 sequence is 14 residues long. V gave up 5 bases and J gave up 4 bases, with 13 bases separating them. The germline V gene has CDR1 SGHTA and CDR2 FQGTGA. The CDR3 spells CASSQTGFADTQYF. CDR3 DNA sequence: TGTGCCAGCAGCCAGACAGGTTTCGCAGATACGCAGTATTTT.

This clone has a count of ten or more. The rearrangement joins TRBV5-1 to TRBJ2-1, with TRBD2 as a possible D gene (6 bases). V lost 0 bases to trimming and J lost 6 bases, with 13 bases between them. The CDR3 contains 15 residues. The V gene's germline CDR1 is SGHRS and CDR2 YFSETQ. CDR3 nucleotide sequence: TGCGCCAGCAGCTTGGACGGGACTCTGTCCAATGAGCAGTTCTTC. Protein sequence: CASSLDGTLSNEQFF.

The chain links TRBV6-5 to TRBJ2-3, with D tentatively TRBD2 (7 bases). This CDR3 is built from 15 residues. Trimming shortened V by 5 bases and J by 1 base, and 13 bases separated the two germline ends. Germline CDR1 MNHEY, CDR2 SVGAGI. The CDR3 DNA is TGTGCCAGCAGTGGGGGGCTAGCGGGCACAGATACGCAGTATTTT. This codes for CASSGGLAGTDTQYF.